The 23 T cell receptor beta chains below come from one sample, sequenced in a study of blood T cell repertoires in COVID-19. TCRdb keeps only in-frame clones here, not all; method: immunoSEQ multiplex PCR. This table has 250,000 to 300,000 clones, approximately 86% appearing once. The sequenced sample consisted of peripheral blood. The origin of the receptors is a woman aged 50 to 60 who had recovered from COVID-19.

The CDR3 DNA sequence: TGTGCCAGCAGCCCCACTAGAATAAGGGAGACCCAGTACTTC. Translation: CASSPTRIRETQYF. V is TRBV7-2 and J is TRBJ2-5; a weak D match, TRBD2 (5 bases). CDR1 is SGHTA and CDR2 is FQGNSA in the germline V gene. The CDR3 sequence is 14 residues long. V shed 5 bases and J shed 5 bases, with 15 bases lying between them.

V and J are TRBV11-3 and TRBJ2-7, with D possibly being TRBD2 (5 bases). There are 12 residues in the CDR3. Trimming took 3 bases from V and 5 from J, leaving 8 bases between them. Germline lookup yields CDR1 SGHNT and CDR2 YENEEA. The CDR3 protein is CASSLRADEQYF. The CDR3 region has the DNA TGTGCCAGCAGCTTGAGGGCAGACGAGCAGTACTTC.

This chain connects TRBV4-2 to TRBJ2-7; D is undetermined. The CDR3 length is 14 residues. Germline CDR1 and CDR2: LGHNA and YNFKEQ. V lost 4 bases and J lost 0, with 10 bases in between. Written as DNA, the CDR3 is TGTGCCAGCAGCCCGCCATGGGCCTCCTACGAGCAGTACTTC. Encoded protein: CASSPPWASYEQYF.

The chain employs TRBV19 and TRBJ1-2; D ambiguous. The CDR3 extends over 14 amino acids. From germline, CDR1 is LNHDA and CDR2 SQIVND (reference sequence). V gave up 5 bases and J gave up 5 bases, with 15 bases separating them. The CDR3 reads CASSLRNLLYGYTF. The CDR3, as DNA: TGTGCCAGTAGTCTCAGGAATCTACTTTATGGCTACACCTTC.

This clone was detected only once. Here the CDR3 DNA reads TGTGCCAGCTCACCATCAGGGAGCAATCAGCCCCAGCATTTT. This sequence encodes CASSPSGSNQPQHF. V and J are TRBV18 and TRBJ1-5; TRBD1 is a possible D gene (5 bases). Trimming cost V 2 bases and J 1 base, with 6 bases left between them. Germline CDR1 and CDR2: KGHSH and LQKENI. This CDR3 region has 14 residues.

The genes are TRBV4-1 and TRBJ2-1, with 7 bases aligning to TRBD1. Germline CDR1 MGHRA, CDR2 YSYEKL. The V and J ends lost 4 bases and 10 bases, in that order; junction bases with no gene match: 4. The CDR3 spans 12 residues. The CDR3 is CASSPTGVEQFF. In nucleotides, the CDR3 is TGCGCCAGCAGCCCCACAGGGGTGGAGCAGTTCTTC.

This clone was picked up one time. The genes are TRBV5-6 and TRBJ1-4; 9 bases map to TRBD1. CDR3 length: 15 residues. CDR1 and CDR2 from the germline V gene are SGHDT and YYEEEE. The trim removed 3 bases at V and 3 bases at J, leaving 3 bases unmatched. This chain's CDR3 is CASSYRGRPNEKLFF. The CDR3 DNA reads TGTGCCAGCAGCTACAGGGGGCGTCCTAATGAAAAACTGTTTTTT.

This clone was observed a single time. The chain recombines TRBV11-2 with TRBJ2-1; weak D call: TRBD2 (6 bases). From germline, CDR1 is SGHAT and CDR2 FQNNGV. The length of the CDR3 is 18 residues. Trimming removed 1 base from V and 4 bases from J, with 20 bases in between. CDR3 residues: CASSLGDWITGEYNEQFF. The DNA of the CDR3 is TGTGCCAGCAGCTTAGGAGACTGGATTACGGGGGAATACAATGAGCAGTTCTTC.

This clone was seen only once. CDR3 sequence reads: CSVEDKGAGAFF. The CDR3 DNA reads TGCAGCGTTGAAGATAAGGGGGCGGGAGCTTTCTTT. This rearrangement joins TRBV29-1 to TRBJ1-1; 7 nucleotides match TRBD1. Trimming removed 0 bases from V and 10 bases from J; junction bases left unmatched: 5. Germline assignment: CDR1 SQVTM and CDR2 ANQGSEA. The CDR3 loop spans 12 amino acids.

CDR3 sequence reads: CASSPQGGAYEQYF. The CDR3 region has the DNA TGTGCCAGCAGTCCACAGGGGGGTGCCTACGAGCAGTACTTC. The chain carries TRBV6-5 and TRBJ2-7; 8 bases align to TRBD1. The J segment lost 2 bases and the V segment lost 5 bases, leaving 5 bases of the junction unmatched. This CDR3 has 14 amino acids. Germline V gene sequence: CDR1 MNHEY, CDR2 SVGAGI.

The J gene is TRBJ2-3, the V gene TRBV7-2, with 11 positions matching TRBD2. Germline CDR1 is SGHTA and CDR2 is FQGNSA. The CDR3 runs 16 residues. The V gene end was trimmed by 1 base and the J gene end by 4 bases; junction bases not matched to a gene: 4. CDR3 bases: TGTGCCAGCAGCTTAGGACTAGCGGGGAGGGCAGATACGCAGTATTTT. This gives the protein CASSLGLAGRADTQYF.

The chain combines TRBV7-2 with TRBJ2-7; TRBD2 might be the D (6 bases). Germline V gene lookup returns CDR1 SGHTA and CDR2 FQGNSA. The CDR3 has 14 amino acids. The V end lost 5 bases, the J end lost 3 bases, and 14 bases lay between the germline ends. The CDR3 DNA is TGTGCCAGCAGCCCCGGGGGTGGCCACTACGAGCAGTACTTC. Translating it yields CASSPGGGHYEQYF.

V is TRBV5-5 and J is TRBJ1-2; TRBD1 aligns across 7 bases. Germline assignment: CDR1 SGHKS and CDR2 YYEKEE (reference sequence). The CDR3 is 13 residues long. V lost 2 bases and J lost 7; bases outside the gene matches: 5. CDR3 amino acids: CASSLQGTSGYTF. In DNA, the CDR3 is TGTGCCAGCAGCTTACAGGGGACGAGTGGCTACACCTTC.

This clone was picked up a small number of times. CDR3 coding DNA: TGTGCCACCGGAGGGAGGAATTCACCCCTCCACTTT. Amino acid sequence: CATGGRNSPLHF. The chain recombines TRBV24-1 with TRBJ1-6; D is ambiguous. The V end was cut by 9 bases, the J end by 7 bases, with 9 bases between. Germline CDR1 KGHDR, CDR2 SFDVKD. The CDR3 is 12 residues long.

This clone showed up just a few times. The chain combines TRBV10-3 with TRBJ2-1; 8 positions match TRBD1. This CDR3 comprises 13 residues. From germline, CDR1 is ENHRY and CDR2 SYGVKD. With V trimmed by 9 bases and J by 6 bases, 7 bases remained unmatched. The CDR3 DNA reads as TGTGCCATAGGACAGGGTACCCCCAATGAGCAGTTCTTC. Protein sequence: CAIGQGTPNEQFF.

CDR3 residues: CASSSTGSNSPLHF. In nucleotides, the CDR3 is TGTGCCAGCAGTTCGACAGGGAGTAATTCACCCCTCCACTTT. The chain couples TRBV28 to TRBJ1-6, with TRBD1 matching over 7 bases. The ends lost 4 bases at V and 6 bases at J; junction bases unmatched: 3. The germline V gene encodes CDR1 MDHEN and CDR2 SYDVKM. This CDR3 contains 14 residues.

The chain couples TRBV19 to TRBJ2-1, with 13 bases matching TRBD2. Per germline, CDR1 LNHDA and CDR2 SQIVND (reference sequence). The ends lost 1 base at V and 10 bases at J; junction bases unmatched: 7. This CDR3 has 16 residues. CDR3 bases: TGTGCCAGTAGTATAGGCGGGACTAGCGGGGTCTGGGAGCAGTTCTTC. It translates to CASSIGGTSGVWEQFF.

The chain links TRBV19 to TRBJ1-1; D remains unclear. The CDR3 sequence is 12 residues long. Trimming cost V 7 bases and J 8 bases, with 14 bases left between them. Germline V gene sequence: CDR1 LNHDA, CDR2 SQIVND (reference sequence). CDR3 nucleotides: TGTGCCAGTACCAACAGACGGGAAGAAGCTTTCTTT. The encoded protein is CASTNRREEAFF.

The V and J genes are TRBV29-1 and TRBJ1-2; the match to TRBD1 covers 7 bases. Trimming cost V 5 bases and J 8 bases; bases outside gene matches: 5. Germline CDR1 reads SQVTM; CDR2 reads ANQGSEA. CDR3 length: 11 residues. The CDR3 region is CSVFKDRGYTF. The DNA of the CDR3 is TGCAGCGTTTTTAAGGACAGGGGCTACACCTTC.

V and J are TRBV19 and TRBJ1-1, with 7 bases matching TRBD1. Germline V gene data show CDR1 as LNHDA and CDR2 as SQIVND (reference sequence). V lost 9 bases and J lost 8; bases outside the gene matches: 12. The CDR3 consists of 13 residues. In DNA, the CDR3 is TGTGCCAGCTCGGGACAGCGATACTTGGAAGCTTTCTTT. It is translated as CASSGQRYLEAFF. Complete variable domain (other parts from reference TRBV19 and TRBJ1-1): DGGITQSPKYLFRKEGQNVTLSCEQNLNHDAMYWYRQDPGQGLRLIYYSQIVNDFQKGDIAEGYSVSREKKESFPLTVTSAQKNPTAFYLCASSGQRYLEAFFGQGTRLTVV.

The rearrangement uses TRBV28 and TRBJ2-1, with D possibly TRBD1 on 6 matching bases. The V and J ends lost 6 bases and 2 bases respectively, with 11 bases between them. This CDR3 has 14 amino acids. The V gene's germline CDR1 is MDHEN and CDR2 SYDVKM. The CDR3 is CASRDSDPYNEQFF. The CDR3 DNA follows: TGTGCCAGCAGGGACAGCGACCCCTACAATGAGCAGTTCTTC. Using reference TRBV28 and TRBJ2-1 for the parts outside the CDR3, the full variable domain is DVKVTQSSRYLVKRTGEKVFLECVQDMDHENMFWYRQDPGLGLRLIYFSYDVKMKEKGDIPEGYSVSREKKERFSLILESASTNQTSMYLCASRDSDPYNEQFFGPGTRLTVL.

This clone was seen more than once but under ten times. The genes are TRBV6-2 or TRBV6-3 and TRBJ2-7, with TRBD1 matching 7 bases. The CDR3 totals 15 residues. Unmatched junction bases numbered 4, after V lost 2 bases and J lost 0 bases. Germline lookup yields CDR1 MNHEY and CDR2 SVGEGT. The CDR3 DNA reads as TGTGCCAGCAGTTACGGGCAGGGGGACTCCTACGAGCAGTACTTC. It codes for CASSYGQGDSYEQYF.

This chain joins TRBV5-1 and TRBJ1-2, with D possibly TRBD1 on 5 matching bases. Trimming removed 4 bases at V and 4 bases at J, with 8 bases between. Germline V gives CDR1 SGHRS, CDR2 YFSETQ. The CDR3 has 12 residues. The CDR3 protein is CASSPDSYGYTF. CDR3 nucleotide sequence: TGCGCCAGCAGCCCCGACAGCTATGGCTACACCTTC.